This TCR beta chain was captured by sequencing in a study of T cell responses to AZD1222 COVID-19 vaccine. Notes on this clone: Antigen: not known.

Profiling relied on immunoSEQ multiplex PCR, and the TCRdb table lists in-frame clones only, not all of them. Among about 150,000 clones listed, over 75% were seen once. Findings of the study overall: Vaccine-associated CD4 TCRs ranged over spike, dominating at 160-218 and 743-854. Every sample of the repertoires postdated the peak T cell response.

The CDR3 sequence is 15 residues long. The germline V gene has CDR1 LGHDT and CDR2 YNNKEL (reference sequence). Trimming cost V 6 bases and J 3 bases, with 16 bases left between them. The genes are TRBV3-1 (or the pseudogene TRBV3-2) and TRBJ2-3, with TRBD2 as a possible D gene (7 bases). This sequence originates from an adult in good health. The sample consisted of peripheral blood, taken on day 0 of AZD1222 vaccination. This chain's CDR3 is CASRNRGAGTDTQYF. Here the CDR3 DNA reads TGTGCCAGCAGAAATCGGGGGGCCGGGACAGATACGCAGTATTTT.